The clone carrying this T cell receptor (beta chain) was seen only once. The sample belongs to a study of cytomegalovirus exposure and HLA in healthy donors. The PCR was carried out with 60 Vbeta primers and 13 Jbeta primers. Some clones are missing from TCRdb's copy, which holds only in-frame ones; the method was immunoSEQ multiplex PCR. In the table there are about 190,000 clones, under 80% of which are singletons. V was trimmed by 2 bases and J by 5 bases, leaving 16 bases between them. Per germline, CDR1 SGHNT and CDR2 YENEEA. The CDR3 runs to 16 residues. Source material: PBMCs. The TCR was taken from a man aged 25-45 years in good health and CMV-seropositive. J is TRBJ2-1 and V is TRBV11-3, with D possibly TRBD1 on 6 matching bases. The CDR3 is CASSLSQGLSNNEQFF. Written as DNA, the CDR3 is TGTGCCAGCAGCTTATCTCAGGGGCTTTCGAACAATGAGCAGTTCTTC.